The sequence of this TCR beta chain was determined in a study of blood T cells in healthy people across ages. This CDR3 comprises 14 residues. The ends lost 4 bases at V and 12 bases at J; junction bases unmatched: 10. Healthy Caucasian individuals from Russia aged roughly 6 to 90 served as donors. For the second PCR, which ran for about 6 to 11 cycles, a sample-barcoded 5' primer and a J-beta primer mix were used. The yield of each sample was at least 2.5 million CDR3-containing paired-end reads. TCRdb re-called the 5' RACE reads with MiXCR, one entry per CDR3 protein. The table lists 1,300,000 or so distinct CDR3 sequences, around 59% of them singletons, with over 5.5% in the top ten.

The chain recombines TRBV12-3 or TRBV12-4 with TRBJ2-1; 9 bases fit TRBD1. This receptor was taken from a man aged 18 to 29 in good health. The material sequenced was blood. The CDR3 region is CASSYNRQGDGQFF. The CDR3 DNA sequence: TGTGCCAGCAGTTACAATAGACAGGGGGATGGGCAGTTCTTC.